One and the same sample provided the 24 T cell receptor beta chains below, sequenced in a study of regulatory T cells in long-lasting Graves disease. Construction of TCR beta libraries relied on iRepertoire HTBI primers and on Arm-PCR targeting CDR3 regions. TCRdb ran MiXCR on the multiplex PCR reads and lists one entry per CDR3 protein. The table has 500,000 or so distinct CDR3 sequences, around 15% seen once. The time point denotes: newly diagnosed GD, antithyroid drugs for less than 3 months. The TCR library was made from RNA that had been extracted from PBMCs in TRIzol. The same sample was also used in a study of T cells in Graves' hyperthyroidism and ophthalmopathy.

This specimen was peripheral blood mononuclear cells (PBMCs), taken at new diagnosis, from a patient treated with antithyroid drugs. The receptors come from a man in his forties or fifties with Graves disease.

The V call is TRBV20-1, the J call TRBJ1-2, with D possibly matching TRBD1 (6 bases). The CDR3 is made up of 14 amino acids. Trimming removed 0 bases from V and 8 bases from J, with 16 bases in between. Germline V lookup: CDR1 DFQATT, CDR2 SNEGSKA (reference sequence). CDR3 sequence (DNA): TGCAGTGCTAGAGATCCGCAGGGGCTCAGGGGCTACACCTTC. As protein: CSARDPQGLRGYTF.

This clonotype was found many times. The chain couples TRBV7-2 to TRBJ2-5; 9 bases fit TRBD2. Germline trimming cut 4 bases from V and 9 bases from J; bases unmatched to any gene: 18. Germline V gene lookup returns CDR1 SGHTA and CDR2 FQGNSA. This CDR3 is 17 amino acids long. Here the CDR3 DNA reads TGTGCCAGCAGCTCGAGTCCTGCGGGGGGGACCATTGGGGCCCAGTACTTC. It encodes CASSSSPAGGTIGAQYF.

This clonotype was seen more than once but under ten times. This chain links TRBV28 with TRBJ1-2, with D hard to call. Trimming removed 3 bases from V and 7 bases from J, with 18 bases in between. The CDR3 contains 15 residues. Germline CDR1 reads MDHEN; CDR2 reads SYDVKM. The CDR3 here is CASSLPGRSGGGYTF. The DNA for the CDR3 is TGTGCCAGCAGTTTGCCCGGCCGCTCCGGAGGTGGCTACACCTTC.

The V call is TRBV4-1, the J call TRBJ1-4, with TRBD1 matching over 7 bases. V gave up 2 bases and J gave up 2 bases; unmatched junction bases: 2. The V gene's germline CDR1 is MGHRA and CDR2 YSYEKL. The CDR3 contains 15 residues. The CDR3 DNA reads TGCGCCAGCAGCCAACCGACAGGGACTAATGAAAAACTGTTTTTT. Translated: CASSQPTGTNEKLFF.

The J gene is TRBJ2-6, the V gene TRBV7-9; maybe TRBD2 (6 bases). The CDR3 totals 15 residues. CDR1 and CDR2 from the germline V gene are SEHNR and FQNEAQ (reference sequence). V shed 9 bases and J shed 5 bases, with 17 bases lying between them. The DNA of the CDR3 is TGTGCCAGTAAAGGCGGAGGGGACTGGGCCAACGTCCTGACTTTC. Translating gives CASKGGGDWANVLTF. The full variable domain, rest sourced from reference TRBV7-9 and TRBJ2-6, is DTGVSQNPRHKITKRGQNVTFRCDPISEHNRLYWYRQTLGQGPEFLTYFQNEAQLEKSRLLSDRFSAERPKGSFSTLEIQRTEQGDSAMYLCASKGGGDWANVLTFGAGSRLTVL.

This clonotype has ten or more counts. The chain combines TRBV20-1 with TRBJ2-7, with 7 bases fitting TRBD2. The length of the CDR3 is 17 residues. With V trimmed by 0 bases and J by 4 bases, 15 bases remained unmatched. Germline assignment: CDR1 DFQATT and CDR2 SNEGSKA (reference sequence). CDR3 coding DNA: TGCAGTGCTAGAGATGGACGGGAGTTAGCGGGCACATACGAGCAGTACTTC. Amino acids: CSARDGRELAGTYEQYF.

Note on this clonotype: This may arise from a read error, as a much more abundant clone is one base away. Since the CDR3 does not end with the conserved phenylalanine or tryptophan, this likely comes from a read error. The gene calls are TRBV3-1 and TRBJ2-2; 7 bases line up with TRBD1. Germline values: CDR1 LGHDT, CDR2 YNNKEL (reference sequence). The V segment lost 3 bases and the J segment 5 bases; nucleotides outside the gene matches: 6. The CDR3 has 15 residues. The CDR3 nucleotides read TGTGCCAGCAGCCACCGACAGGGTTGGACCGGGGAGCTGTTTTCT. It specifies CASSHRQGWTGELFS.

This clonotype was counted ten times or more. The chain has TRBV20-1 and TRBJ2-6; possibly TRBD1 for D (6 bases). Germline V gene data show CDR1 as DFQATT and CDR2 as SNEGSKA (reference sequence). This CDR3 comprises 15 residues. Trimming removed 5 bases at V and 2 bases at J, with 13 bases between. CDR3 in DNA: TGCAGTGCTGGCTTTAAGGGGGCTGGGGCCAACGTCCTGACTTTC. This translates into CSAGFKGAGANVLTF.

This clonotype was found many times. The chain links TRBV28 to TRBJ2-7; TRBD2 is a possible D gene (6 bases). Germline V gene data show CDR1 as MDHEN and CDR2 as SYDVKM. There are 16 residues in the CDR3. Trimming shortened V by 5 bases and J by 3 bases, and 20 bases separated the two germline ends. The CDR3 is CASSPPGTLGIYEQYF. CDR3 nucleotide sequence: TGTGCCAGCAGTCCACCCGGGACTCTAGGGATCTACGAGCAGTACTTC. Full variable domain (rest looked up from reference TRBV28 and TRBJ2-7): DVKVTQSSRYLVKRTGEKVFLECVQDMDHENMFWYRQDPGLGLRLIYFSYDVKMKEKGDIPEGYSVSREKKERFSLILESASTNQTSMYLCASSPPGTLGIYEQYFGPGTRLTVT.

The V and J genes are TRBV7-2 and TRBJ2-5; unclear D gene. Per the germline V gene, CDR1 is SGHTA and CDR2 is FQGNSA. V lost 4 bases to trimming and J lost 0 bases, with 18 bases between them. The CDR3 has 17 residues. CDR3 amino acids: CASSSTHLQRYQETQYF. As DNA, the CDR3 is TGTGCCAGCAGCTCAACCCACCTACAACGTTACCAAGAGACCCAGTACTTC.

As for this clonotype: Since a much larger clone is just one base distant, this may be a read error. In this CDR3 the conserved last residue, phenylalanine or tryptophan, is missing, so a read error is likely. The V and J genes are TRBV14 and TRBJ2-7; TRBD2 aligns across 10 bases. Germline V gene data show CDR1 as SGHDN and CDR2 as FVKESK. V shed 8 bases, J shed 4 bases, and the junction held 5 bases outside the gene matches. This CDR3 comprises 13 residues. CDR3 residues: CASPASGSYEQYS. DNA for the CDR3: TGTGCCAGCCCCGCTAGCGGGAGTTACGAGCAGTACTCC.

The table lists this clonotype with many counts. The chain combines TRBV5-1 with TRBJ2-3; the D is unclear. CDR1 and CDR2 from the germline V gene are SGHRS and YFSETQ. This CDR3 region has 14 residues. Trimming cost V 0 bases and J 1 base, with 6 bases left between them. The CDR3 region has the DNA TGCGCCAGCAGCTTGGTTCTAGGCACAGATACGCAGTATTTT. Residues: CASSLVLGTDTQYF.

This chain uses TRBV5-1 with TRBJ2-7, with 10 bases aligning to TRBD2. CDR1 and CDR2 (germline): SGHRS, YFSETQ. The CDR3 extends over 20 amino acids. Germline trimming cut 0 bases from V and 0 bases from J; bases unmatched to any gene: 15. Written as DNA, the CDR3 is TGCGCCAGCAGCTTGGAGCCTAGGGCTAGCGGGAGTTTCCTCTCCTACGAGCAGTACTTC. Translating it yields CASSLEPRASGSFLSYEQYF.

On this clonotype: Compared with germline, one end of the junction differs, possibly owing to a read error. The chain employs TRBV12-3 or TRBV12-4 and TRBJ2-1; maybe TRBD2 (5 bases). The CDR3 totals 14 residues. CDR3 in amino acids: CASSPVGRDNEQLF. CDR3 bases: TGTGCCAGCAGTCCCGTAGGGAGAGACAATGAGCAGCTCTTC.

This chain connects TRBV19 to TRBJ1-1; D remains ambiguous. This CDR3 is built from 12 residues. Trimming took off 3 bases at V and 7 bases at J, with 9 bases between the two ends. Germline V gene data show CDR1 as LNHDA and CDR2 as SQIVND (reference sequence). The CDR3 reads CASSISPGEAFF. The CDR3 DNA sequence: TGTGCCAGTAGTATTAGCCCGGGTGAAGCTTTCTTT.

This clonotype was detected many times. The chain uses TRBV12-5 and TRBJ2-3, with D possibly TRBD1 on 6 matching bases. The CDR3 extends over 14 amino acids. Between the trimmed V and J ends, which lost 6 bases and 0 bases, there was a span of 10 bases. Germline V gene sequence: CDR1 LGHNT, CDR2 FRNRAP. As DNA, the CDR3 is TGTGCTAGTGGCCGCACAGGGAGCACAGATACGCAGTATTTT. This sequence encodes CASGRTGSTDTQYF.

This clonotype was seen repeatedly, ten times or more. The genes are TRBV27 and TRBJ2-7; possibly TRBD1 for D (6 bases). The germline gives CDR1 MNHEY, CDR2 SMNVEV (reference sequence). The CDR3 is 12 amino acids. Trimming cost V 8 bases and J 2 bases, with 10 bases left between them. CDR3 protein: CASRDTPYEQYF. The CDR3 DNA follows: TGTGCCAGCCGGGACACCCCCTACGAGCAGTACTTC.

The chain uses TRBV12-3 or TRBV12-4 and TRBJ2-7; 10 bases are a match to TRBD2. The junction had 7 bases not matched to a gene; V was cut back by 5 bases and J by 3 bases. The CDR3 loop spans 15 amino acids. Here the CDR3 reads CASSPGLADVYEQYF. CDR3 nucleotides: TGTGCCAGCAGTCCCGGACTAGCGGACGTCTACGAGCAGTACTTC.

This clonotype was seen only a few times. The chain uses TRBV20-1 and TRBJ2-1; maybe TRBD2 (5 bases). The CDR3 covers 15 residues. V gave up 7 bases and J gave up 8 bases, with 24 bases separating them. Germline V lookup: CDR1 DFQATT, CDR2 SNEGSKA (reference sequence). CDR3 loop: CSGGLRISYEDEQFF. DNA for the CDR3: TGCAGTGGTGGACTTCGTATTTCCTACGAGGATGAGCAGTTCTTC.

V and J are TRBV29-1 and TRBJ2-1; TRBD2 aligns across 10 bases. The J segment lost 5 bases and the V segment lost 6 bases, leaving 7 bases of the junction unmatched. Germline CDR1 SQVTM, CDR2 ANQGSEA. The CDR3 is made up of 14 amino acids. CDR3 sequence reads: CSVALAGVNNEQFF. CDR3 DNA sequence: TGCAGCGTCGCCCTAGCGGGAGTAAACAATGAGCAGTTCTTC.

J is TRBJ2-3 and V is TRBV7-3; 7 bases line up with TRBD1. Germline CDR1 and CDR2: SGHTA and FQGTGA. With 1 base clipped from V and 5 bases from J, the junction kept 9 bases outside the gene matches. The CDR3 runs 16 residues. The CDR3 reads CASSLISSNRGDTQYF. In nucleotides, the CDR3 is TGTGCCAGCAGCTTAATATCTAGTAACAGGGGAGATACGCAGTATTTT. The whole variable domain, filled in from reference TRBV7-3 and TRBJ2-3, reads GAGVSQTPSNKVTEKGKYVELRCDPISGHTALYWYRQSLGQGPEFLIYFQGTGAADDSGLPNDRFFAVRPEGSVSTLKIQRTERGDSAVYLCASSLISSNRGDTQYFGPGTRLTVL.

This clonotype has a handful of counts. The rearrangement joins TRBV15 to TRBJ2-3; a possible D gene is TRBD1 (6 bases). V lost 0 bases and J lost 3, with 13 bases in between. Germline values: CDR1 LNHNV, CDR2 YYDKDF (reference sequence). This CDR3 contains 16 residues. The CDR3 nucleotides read TGTGCCACCAGCAGAGATTGGAGGACAGCTACAGATACGCAGTATTTT. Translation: CATSRDWRTATDTQYF.

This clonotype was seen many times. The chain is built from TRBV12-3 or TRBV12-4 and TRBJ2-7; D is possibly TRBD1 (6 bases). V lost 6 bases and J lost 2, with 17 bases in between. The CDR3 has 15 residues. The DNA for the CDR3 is TGTGCCAGCAGCCCCGGGACAACCAGGCCCTACGAGCAGTACTTC. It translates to CASSPGTTRPYEQYF.

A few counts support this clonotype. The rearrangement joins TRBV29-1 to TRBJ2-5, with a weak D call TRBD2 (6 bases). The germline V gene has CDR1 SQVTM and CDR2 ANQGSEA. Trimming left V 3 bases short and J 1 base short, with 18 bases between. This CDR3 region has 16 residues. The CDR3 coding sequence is TGCAGCGTTGAGGGTAGACTTGGGGGGATCCAAGAGACCCAGTACTTC. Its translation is CSVEGRLGGIQETQYF.